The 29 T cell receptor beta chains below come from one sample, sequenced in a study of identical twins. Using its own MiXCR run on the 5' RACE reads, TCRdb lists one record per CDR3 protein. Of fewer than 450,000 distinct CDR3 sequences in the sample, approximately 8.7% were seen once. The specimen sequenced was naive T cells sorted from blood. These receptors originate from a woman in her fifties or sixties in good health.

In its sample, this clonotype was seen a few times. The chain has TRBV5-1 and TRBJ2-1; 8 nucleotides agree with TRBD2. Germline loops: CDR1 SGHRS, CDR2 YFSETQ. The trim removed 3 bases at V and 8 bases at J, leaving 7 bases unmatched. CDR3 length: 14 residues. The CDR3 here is CASSSGLEAHEQFF. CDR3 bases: TGCGCCAGCAGCTCGGGACTAGAGGCCCATGAGCAGTTCTTC.

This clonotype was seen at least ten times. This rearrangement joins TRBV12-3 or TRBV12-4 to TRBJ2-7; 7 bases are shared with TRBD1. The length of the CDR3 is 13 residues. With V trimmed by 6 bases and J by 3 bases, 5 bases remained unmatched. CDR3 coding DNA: TGTGCCAGCAGCCCCGGGACAGTCTACGAGCAGTACTTC. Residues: CASSPGTVYEQYF.

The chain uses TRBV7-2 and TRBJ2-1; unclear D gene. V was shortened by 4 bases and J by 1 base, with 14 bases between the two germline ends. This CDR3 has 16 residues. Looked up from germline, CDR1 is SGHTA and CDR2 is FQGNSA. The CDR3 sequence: CASSSKQLLSYNEQFF. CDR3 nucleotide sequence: TGTGCCAGCAGCTCAAAGCAGCTTCTTTCCTACAATGAGCAGTTCTTC.

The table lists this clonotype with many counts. CDR3 region: CASSATVANEKLFF. In DNA, the CDR3 is TGCGCCAGCAGCGCCACGGTTGCGAATGAAAAACTGTTTTTT. The rearrangement joins TRBV4-1 to TRBJ1-4; the D is unclear. The V end was cut by 5 bases, the J end by 5 bases, with 12 bases between. This CDR3 contains 14 residues. CDR1 is MGHRA, CDR2 YSYEKL, per germline.

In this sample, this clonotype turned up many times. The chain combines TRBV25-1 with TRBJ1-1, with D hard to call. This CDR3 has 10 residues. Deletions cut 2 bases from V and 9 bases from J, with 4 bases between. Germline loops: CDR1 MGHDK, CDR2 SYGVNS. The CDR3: CASSEGKAFF. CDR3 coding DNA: TGTGCCAGCAGTGAAGGAAAAGCTTTCTTT. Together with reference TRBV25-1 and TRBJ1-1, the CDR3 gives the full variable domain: EADIYQTPRYLVIGTGKKITLECSQTMGHDKMYWYQQDPGMELHLIHYSYGVNSTEKGDLSSESTVSRIRTEHFPLTLESARPSHTSQYLCASSEGKAFFGQGTRLTVV.

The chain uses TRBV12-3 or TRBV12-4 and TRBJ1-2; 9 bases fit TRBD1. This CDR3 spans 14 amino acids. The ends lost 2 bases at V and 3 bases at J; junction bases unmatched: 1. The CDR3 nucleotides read TGTGCCAGCAGTTTAACAGGGGGCTACTATGGCTACACCTTC. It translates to CASSLTGGYYGYTF.

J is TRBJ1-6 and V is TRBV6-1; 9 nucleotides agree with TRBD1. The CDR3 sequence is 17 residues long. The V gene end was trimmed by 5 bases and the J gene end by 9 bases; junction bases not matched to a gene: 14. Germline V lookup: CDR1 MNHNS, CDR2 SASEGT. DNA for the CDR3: TGTGCCAGCAGTATTCCCGGGACAGGGATCGGAGGTTCACCCCTCCACTTT. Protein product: CASSIPGTGIGGSPLHF.

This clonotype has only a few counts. CDR3: CSARGTSGLDNEQFF. For the CDR3, the DNA is TGCAGTGCTAGGGGGACTAGCGGGCTTGACAATGAGCAGTTCTTC. J is TRBJ2-1 and V is TRBV20-1; 12 positions match TRBD2. The germline V gene has CDR1 DFQATT and CDR2 SNEGSKA (reference sequence). Trimming at V came to 3 bases and at J to 5 bases, leaving 5 bases not matched to a gene. The CDR3 totals 15 residues.

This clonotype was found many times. CDR3 sequence: CASRWGNEQFF. The CDR3 DNA follows: TGTGCCAGCAGATGGGGGAATGAGCAGTTCTTC. The chain links TRBV12-3 or TRBV12-4 to TRBJ2-1; D may correspond to TRBD1 or TRBD2 (5 bases each). The CDR3 loop spans 11 amino acids. Trimming removed 6 bases from V and 7 bases from J, with 7 bases in between.

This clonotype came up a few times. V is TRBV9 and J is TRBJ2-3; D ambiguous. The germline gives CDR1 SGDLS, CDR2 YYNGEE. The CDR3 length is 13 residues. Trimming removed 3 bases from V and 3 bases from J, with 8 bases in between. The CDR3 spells CASSGNSTDTQYF. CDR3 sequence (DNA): TGTGCCAGCAGCGGGAACTCGACAGATACGCAGTATTTT. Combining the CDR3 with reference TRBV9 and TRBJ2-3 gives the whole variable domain DSGVTQTPKHLITATGQRVTLRCSPRSGDLSVYWYQQSLDQGLQFLIQYYNGEERAKGNILERFSAQQFPDLHSELNLSSLELGDSALYFCASSGNSTDTQYFGPGTRLTVL.

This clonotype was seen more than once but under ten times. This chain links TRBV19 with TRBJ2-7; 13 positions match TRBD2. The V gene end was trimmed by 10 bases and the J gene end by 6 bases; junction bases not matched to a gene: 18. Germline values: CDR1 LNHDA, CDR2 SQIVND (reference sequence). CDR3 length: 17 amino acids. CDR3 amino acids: CATEELAGGELPPEQYF. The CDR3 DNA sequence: TGTGCCACGGAGGAACTAGCGGGAGGGGAACTCCCTCCCGAGCAGTACTTC.

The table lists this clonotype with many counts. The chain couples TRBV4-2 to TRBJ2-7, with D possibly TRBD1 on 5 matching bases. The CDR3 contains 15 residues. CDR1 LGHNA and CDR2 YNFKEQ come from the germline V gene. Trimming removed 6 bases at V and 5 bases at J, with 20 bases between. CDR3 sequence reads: CASSPLPPGINEQYF. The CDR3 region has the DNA TGTGCCAGCAGTCCTCTCCCCCCAGGGATCAACGAGCAGTACTTC.

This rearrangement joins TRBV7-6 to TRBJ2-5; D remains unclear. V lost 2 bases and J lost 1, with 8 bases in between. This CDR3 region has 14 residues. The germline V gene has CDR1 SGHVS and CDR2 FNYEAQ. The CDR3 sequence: CASSLTGSQETQYF. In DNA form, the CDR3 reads TGTGCCAGCAGCTTAACCGGGTCCCAAGAGACCCAGTACTTC.

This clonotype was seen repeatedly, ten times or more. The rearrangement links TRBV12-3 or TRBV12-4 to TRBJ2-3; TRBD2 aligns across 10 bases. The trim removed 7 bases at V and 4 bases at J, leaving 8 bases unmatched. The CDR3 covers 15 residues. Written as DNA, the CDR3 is TGTGCCAGCACCCGAGCGGGAGGGCCCCCAGATACGCAGTATTTT. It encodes CASTRAGGPPDTQYF.

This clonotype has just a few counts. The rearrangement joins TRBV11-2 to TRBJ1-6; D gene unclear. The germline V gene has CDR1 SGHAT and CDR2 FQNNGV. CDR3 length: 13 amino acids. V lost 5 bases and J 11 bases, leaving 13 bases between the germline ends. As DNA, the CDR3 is TGTGCCAGCAGCCTAACCCCGACGCCACCCCTCCACTTT. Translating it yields CASSLTPTPPLHF. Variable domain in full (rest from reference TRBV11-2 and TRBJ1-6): EAGVAQSPRYKIIEKRQSVAFWCNPISGHATLYWYQQILGQGPKLLIQFQNNGVVDDSQLPKDRFSAERLKGVDSTLKIQPAKLEDSAVYLCASSLTPTPPLHFGNGTRLTVT.

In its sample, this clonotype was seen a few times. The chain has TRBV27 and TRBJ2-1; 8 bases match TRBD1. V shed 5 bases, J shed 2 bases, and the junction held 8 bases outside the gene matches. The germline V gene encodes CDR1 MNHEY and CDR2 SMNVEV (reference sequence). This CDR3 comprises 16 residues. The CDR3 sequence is CASSPRTGMTYNEQFF. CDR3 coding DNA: TGTGCCAGCAGTCCCCGGACAGGGATGACCTACAATGAGCAGTTCTTC.

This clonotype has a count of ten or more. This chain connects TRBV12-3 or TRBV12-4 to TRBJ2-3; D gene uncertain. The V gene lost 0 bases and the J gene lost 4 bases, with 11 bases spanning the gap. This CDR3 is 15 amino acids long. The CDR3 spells CASSLAMQSADTQYF. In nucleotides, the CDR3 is TGTGCCAGCAGTTTAGCGATGCAGTCGGCAGATACGCAGTATTTT.

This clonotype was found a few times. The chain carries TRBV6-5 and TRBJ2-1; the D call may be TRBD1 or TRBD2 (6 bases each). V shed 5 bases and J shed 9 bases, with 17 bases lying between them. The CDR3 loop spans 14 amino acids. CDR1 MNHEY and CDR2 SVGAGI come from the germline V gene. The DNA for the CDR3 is TGTGCCAGCAGTCCAACCAACAGGGACTCTGAGCAGTTCTTC. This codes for CASSPTNRDSEQFF.

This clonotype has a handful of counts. The CDR3 nucleotides are TGCGCCAGCAGCTCAATAGACGACTCTGGAAACACCATATATTTT. Translated, it gives CASSSIDDSGNTIYF. V is TRBV5-1 and J is TRBJ1-3; D gene ambiguous. V was shortened by 3 bases and J by 0 bases, with 10 bases between the two germline ends. Germline CDR1 is SGHRS and CDR2 is YFSETQ. CDR3 length: 15 amino acids. Variable domain in full (rest from reference TRBV5-1 and TRBJ1-3): KAGVTQTPRYLIKTRGQQVTLSCSPISGHRSVSWYQQTPGQGLQFLFEYFSETQRNKGNFPGRFSGRQFSNSRSEMNVSTLELGDSALYLCASSSIDDSGNTIYFGEGSWLTVV.

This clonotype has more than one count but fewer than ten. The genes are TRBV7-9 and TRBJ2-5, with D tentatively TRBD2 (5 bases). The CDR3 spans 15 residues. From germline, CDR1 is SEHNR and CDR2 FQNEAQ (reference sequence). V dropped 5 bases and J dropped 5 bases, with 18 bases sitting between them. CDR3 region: CASSTSQEGGETQYF. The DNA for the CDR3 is TGTGCCAGCAGCACCTCCCAAGAGGGTGGCGAGACCCAGTACTTC.

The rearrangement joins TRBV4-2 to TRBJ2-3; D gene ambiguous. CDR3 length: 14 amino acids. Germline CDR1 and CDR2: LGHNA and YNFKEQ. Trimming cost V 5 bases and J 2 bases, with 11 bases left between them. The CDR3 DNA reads TGTGCCAGCAGCTCAGGATCCTTCACAGATACGCAGTATTTT. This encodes CASSSGSFTDTQYF.

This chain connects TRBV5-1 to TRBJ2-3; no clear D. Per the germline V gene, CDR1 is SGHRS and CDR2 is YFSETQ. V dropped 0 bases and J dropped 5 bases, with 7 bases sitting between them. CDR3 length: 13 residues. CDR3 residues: CASSLASVDTQYF. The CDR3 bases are TGCGCCAGCAGCTTGGCCTCGGTAGATACGCAGTATTTT.

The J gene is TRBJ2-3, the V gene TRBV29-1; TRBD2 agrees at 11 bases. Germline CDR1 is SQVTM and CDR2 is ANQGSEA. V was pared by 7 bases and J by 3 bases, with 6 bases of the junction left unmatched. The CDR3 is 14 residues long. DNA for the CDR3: TGCAGCGCGAGGACTAGCGGGTTTACAGATACGCAGTATTTT. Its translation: CSARTSGFTDTQYF.

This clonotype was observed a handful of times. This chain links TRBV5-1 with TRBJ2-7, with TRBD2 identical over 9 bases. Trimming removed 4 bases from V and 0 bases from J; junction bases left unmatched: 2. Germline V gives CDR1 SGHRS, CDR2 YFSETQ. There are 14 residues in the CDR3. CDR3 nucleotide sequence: TGCGCCAGCAGCATTAGCGGGAGCTCCTACGAGCAGTACTTC. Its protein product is CASSISGSSYEQYF.

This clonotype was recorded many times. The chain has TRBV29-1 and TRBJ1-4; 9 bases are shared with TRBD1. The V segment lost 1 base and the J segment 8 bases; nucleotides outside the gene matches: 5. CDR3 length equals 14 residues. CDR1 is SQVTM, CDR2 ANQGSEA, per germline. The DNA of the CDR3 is TGCAGCGTTGAAGGGGACAGGGTGGGCGAAAAACTGTTTTTT. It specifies CSVEGDRVGEKLFF.

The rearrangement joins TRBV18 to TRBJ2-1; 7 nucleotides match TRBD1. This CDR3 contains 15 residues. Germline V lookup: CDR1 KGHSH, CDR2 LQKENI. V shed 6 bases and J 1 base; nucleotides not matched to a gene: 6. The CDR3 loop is CASSPDRASYNEQFF. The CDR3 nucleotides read TGTGCCAGCTCCCCTGACAGGGCATCCTACAATGAGCAGTTCTTC. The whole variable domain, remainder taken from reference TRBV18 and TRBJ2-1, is NAGVMQNPRHLVRRRGQEARLRCSPMKGHSHVYWYRQLPEEGLKFMVYLQKENIIDESGMPKERFSAEFPKEGPSILRIQQVVRGDSAAYFCASSPDRASYNEQFFGPGTRLTVL.

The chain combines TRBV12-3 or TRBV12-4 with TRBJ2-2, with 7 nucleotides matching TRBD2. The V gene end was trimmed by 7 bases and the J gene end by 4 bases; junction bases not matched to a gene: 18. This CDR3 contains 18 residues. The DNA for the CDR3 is TGTGCCAGCACCACTTGGACCTCGCGGGGGAGGGTCACCGGGGAGCTGTTTTTT. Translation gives CASTTWTSRGRVTGELFF.

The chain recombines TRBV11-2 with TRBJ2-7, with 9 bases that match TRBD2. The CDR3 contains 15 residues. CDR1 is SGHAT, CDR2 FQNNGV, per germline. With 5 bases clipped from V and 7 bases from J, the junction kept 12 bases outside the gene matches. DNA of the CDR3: TGTGCCAGCAGCCCTGACCAGACTAGCGGCAGGGAGCAGTACTTC. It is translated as CASSPDQTSGREQYF.

Here the CDR3 reads CASSQEEGLDEQYF. For the CDR3, the DNA is TGCGCCAGCAGCCAAGAAGAGGGGTTGGATGAGCAGTACTTC. The gene calls are TRBV4-1 and TRBJ2-1; D is possibly TRBD1 or TRBD2 (5 bases each). The last part of the DNA fits TRBJ2-7 better; the J call may be wrong. The germline CDR1 and CDR2 sequences are MGHRA and YSYEKL. The CDR3 sequence is 14 residues long.